This section outlines one T cell receptor beta chain sequence together with its context. This entry is derived from a study of T cell repertoires in ileal Crohn's disease. Study-wide context: About half of patients got postoperative therapy: under 12 thiopurines, about 20 anti-TNF.

The CDR3 consists of 17 residues. Trimming cost V 4 bases and J 5 bases; bases outside gene matches: 15. Per germline, CDR1 SGHTA and CDR2 FQGNSA. Sequencing was performed with immunoSEQ multiplex PCR; in TCRdb, only in-frame clones are kept and a portion is missing. The sample holds thousands of clones, 75% to 85% seen once. The sequence derives from an adult with Crohn's disease. Material: ileal tissue. The chain uses TRBV7-2 and TRBJ2-7; TRBD2 matches 9 bases. The CDR3 coding sequence is TGTGCCAGCAGCTACACAGTAGGTAGCGGGAGTATCAACGAGCAGTACTTC. This translates into CASSYTVGSGSINEQYF. Together with reference TRBV7-2 and TRBJ2-7, the CDR3 gives the full variable domain: GAGVSQSPSNKVTEKGKDVELRCDPISGHTALYWYRQSLGQGLEFLIYFQGNSAPDKSGLPSDRFSAERTGGSVSTLTIQRTQQEDSAVYLCASSYTVGSGSINEQYFGPGTRLTVT.